The 2 T cell receptor beta chains below all came from one sample that was sequenced in a study of regulatory T cells in long-lasting Graves disease. Stated time point: newly diagnosed GD, antithyroid drugs for less than 3 months. PBMC-derived RNA was used for the TCR library. Through Arm-PCR of CDR3 regions and iRepertoire HTBI primers, TCR beta libraries were built. Each CDR3 protein gets one entry after TCRdb re-called the multiplex PCR reads with MiXCR. The table includes 510,000 or so distinct CDR3 sequences, 9.5% to 15% detected once. The data were also submitted as part of a second study, on T cells in Graves' hyperthyroidism and ophthalmopathy.

Sequences were derived from peripheral blood mononuclear cells (PBMCs), sampled at new diagnosis, from a patient treated with antithyroid drugs. The source is a woman in her twenties or thirties with Graves disease.

This clonotype was counted between two and nine times. The chain has TRBV19 and TRBJ1-1; perhaps TRBD1 as D (6 bases). The germline V gene has CDR1 LNHDA and CDR2 SQIVND (reference sequence). The CDR3 is 15 residues long. With 3 bases removed from V and 4 bases from J, the gap between germline ends came to 15 bases. CDR3 loop: CASSIVRGPGTEAFF. In DNA form, the CDR3 reads TGTGCCAGTAGTATTGTCCGGGGGCCTGGCACTGAAGCTTTCTTT. The entire variable domain, with the rest obtained from reference TRBV19 and TRBJ1-1, is as follows: DGGITQSPKYLFRKEGQNVTLSCEQNLNHDAMYWYRQDPGQGLRLIYYSQIVNDFQKGDIAEGYSVSREKKESFPLTVTSAQKNPTAFYLCASSIVRGPGTEAFFGQGTRLTVV.

This clonotype was seen repeatedly, ten times or more. The chain uses TRBV12-3 or TRBV12-4 and TRBJ2-5; 8 bases are shared with TRBD2. Trimming cost V 1 base and J 5 bases; bases outside gene matches: 12. The length of the CDR3 is 17 residues. CDR3 sequence reads: CASSLVVTGGSRETQYF. The CDR3 DNA sequence: TGTGCCAGCAGTTTAGTTGTAACGGGAGGGTCCAGGGAGACCCAGTACTTC.